This T cell receptor beta chain was captured in a study of cytomegalovirus exposure and HLA in healthy donors. Study-wide points: Cytomegalovirus-associated status was assigned to about 150 TCR beta chains. That first-cohort TCR clusters tended to co-occur in the 130 or so validation repertoires was found in a later analysis.

This CDR3 has 14 amino acids. The V segment lost 8 bases and the J segment 3 bases; nucleotides outside the gene matches: 8. Germline lookup yields CDR1 MNHEY and CDR2 SMNVEV (reference sequence). For this clone: Its cognate antigen is unknown.

Some clones are missing from TCRdb's copy, which holds only in-frame ones; the method was immunoSEQ multiplex PCR. Found here are some 90,000 clones, about 96% of them singletons; the top ten hold 0.6% to 0.95%. The sequence was obtained from a man aged 18-30 years in good health and CMV-seronegative. Sequencing used PBMCs. The chain uses TRBV27 and TRBJ1-2, with 8 bases fitting TRBD1. The CDR3 protein is CASGAGGAYYGYTF. Here the CDR3 DNA reads TGTGCCAGCGGGGCAGGGGGCGCTTACTATGGCTACACCTTC.